Listed below are T cell receptor beta chains from one sample, sequenced in a study of blood T cell repertoires in COVID-19. Some clones are missing from TCRdb's copy, which holds only in-frame ones; the method was immunoSEQ multiplex PCR. The sample includes about 270,000 clones, around 82% seen only once; the top ten take 3.1%. The specimen sequenced was peripheral blood. The receptors stem from a woman aged 18-29 years with acute or convalescent COVID-19. The CDR3 runs from the conserved cysteine through the conserved F or W. Fields, in order: clone size, D gene, J gene, V gene, CDR3 DNA, CDR3 protein. D genes are given only for firm matches. Part of the rows lack a size; the others show once, few, many or a class for expanded clones.

. | . | TRBJ2-1 | TRBV24-1 | TGTGCCACCAGTGATTCCCGGGATGAGCAGTTCTTC | CATSDSRDEQFF
. | TRBD1 | TRBJ1-4 | TRBV29-1 | TGCAGCGCCGGGACAGGGCGCGAAAAACTGTTTTTT | CSAGTGREKLFF
. | . | TRBJ2-2 | TRBV7-2 | TGTGCCAGCAGCACCAAAATACTTAACACCGGGGAGCTGTTTTTT | CASSTKILNTGELFF
. | . | TRBJ2-1 | TRBV5-6 | TGTGCCAGCAGCTTGGTATCTTTCGCTCCTCTATCCTACAATGAGCAGTTCTTC | CASSLVSFAPLSYNEQFF
. | TRBD2 | TRBJ2-1 | TRBV24-1 | TGTGCCACCAGTGATCGTGGGGGACTAGCAGTCAATGAGCAGTTCTTC | CATSDRGGLAVNEQFF
. | . | TRBJ2-1 | TRBV27 | TGTGCCAGCAGTTTCGAGTCCCTAGTTTCCGATGAGCAGTTCTTC | CASSFESLVSDEQFF
. | TRBD1 | TRBJ2-2 | TRBV5-1 | TGCGCCAGCAGCTTTGTGGGACAGGGGGCCTTATCCTCCGTGGGCGGCGGGGAGCTGTTTTTT | CASSFVGQGALSSVGGGELFF
. | . | TRBJ1-3 | TRBV9 | TGTGCCAGCAGCCTCGCGGCAGGGAACTCTGGAAACACCATATATTTT | CASSLAAGNSGNTIYF
. | TRBD2 | TRBJ2-3 | TRBV12-3/TRBV12-4 | TGTGCCAGCAGCCCCGTCGGACTAGTTGCGCAGTATTTT | CASSPVGLVAQYF
few | TRBD2 | TRBJ2-5 | TRBV29-1 | TGCAGCGTTGAAGGACTAGCGGGAGGTAGACAAGAGACCCAGTACTTC | CSVEGLAGGRQETQYF
. | . | TRBJ2-2 | TRBV5-1 | TGCGCCAGCGGGAACAGGGACACCGGGGAGCTGTTTTTT | CASGNRDTGELFF
few | TRBD1 | TRBJ1-6 | TRBV14 | TGTGCCAGCAGCGGACAGGGGTTTTCCCTCCACTTT | CASSGQGFSLHF
. | . | TRBJ1-4 | TRBV7-2 | TGTGCCAGCAGCCCCGCGCTATCCAATGAAAAACTGTTTTTT | CASSPALSNEKLFF
once | TRBD1 | TRBJ2-1 | TRBV27 | TGTGCCAGCACCCGACCCGGGACAGGTAGAAATGAGCAGTTCTTC | CASTRPGTGRNEQFF
. | . | TRBJ2-3 | TRBV5-1 | TGCGCCAGCAGCTCCGGGACATTTTCAGATACGCAGTATTTT | CASSSGTFSDTQYF
. | . | TRBJ2-1 | TRBV19 | TGTGCCAGTAGTCGTGATTTCGGGAGCTCCTACAATGAGCAGTTCTTC | CASSRDFGSSYNEQFF
few | . | TRBJ1-6 | TRBV9 | TGTGCCAGCCAGGGTCAGCCCTATAATTCACCCCTCCACTTT | CASQGQPYNSPLHF
once | TRBD2 | TRBJ2-1 | TRBV29-1 | TGCAGCGTTGCGTTTTTAGCGGGAGTTCCCGGCAATGAGCAGTTCTTC | CSVAFLAGVPGNEQFF
. | . | TRBJ2-1 | TRBV5-5 | TGTGCCAGCAGCTTAATAGCGGAAAATGAGCAGTTCTTC | CASSLIAENEQFF
. | . | TRBJ1-5 | TRBV5-1 | TGCGCCAGCAGCCCGGGGGAGGCTAATCAGCCCCAGCATTTT | CASSPGEANQPQHF
few | TRBD2 | TRBJ2-5 | TRBV7-2 | TGTGCCAGCAGCCTCCAGACTAGCGGGAGAGGTTGGGAGACCCAGTACTTC | CASSLQTSGRGWETQYF
. | TRBD1 | TRBJ1-4 | TRBV15 | TGTGCCACCAGCAGACAGGGGGCCACTAATGAAAAACTGTTTTTT | CATSRQGATNEKLFF
few | . | TRBJ1-5 | TRBV19 | TGTGCCAGTAGTATTTATGGGGAGGGTCAGCCCCAGCATTTT | CASSIYGEGQPQHF
. | . | TRBJ2-7 | TRBV27 | TGTGCCAGCAGCGGACTGTACGAGCAGTACTTC | CASSGLYEQYF
. | TRBD1 | TRBJ2-7 | TRBV2 | TGTGCCAGCAGTGAAATGGGACAGGGTCCATACGAGCAGTACTTC | CASSEMGQGPYEQYF
. | . | TRBJ2-7 | TRBV18 | TGTGCCAGCTCACCACCGTCTGAGGGGGCCTACGAGCAGTACTTC | CASSPPSEGAYEQYF
. | TRBD2 | TRBJ2-2 | TRBV6-5 | TGTGCCAGCAATAAGCGGGAGTCTCCCGGGGAGCTGTTTTTT | CASNKRESPGELFF
. | . | TRBJ2-7 | TRBV7-8 | TGTGCCAGCAGCTTACAGGTCGAGCAGTACTTC | CASSLQVEQYF
once | TRBD2 | TRBJ2-3 | TRBV4-3 | TGCGCCAGCAGCCAAGATATAGCGGCTAGCGGGAATCGGGCAGATACGCAGTATTTT | CASSQDIAASGNRADTQYF
. | TRBD1 | TRBJ1-5 | TRBV4-1 | TGCGCCAGCAGCCAAGATGAGACAGGGGGAATTCAGCCCCAGCATTTT | CASSQDETGGIQPQHF
. | TRBD2 | TRBJ2-1 | TRBV23-1 | TGCGCCAGCAGTCGCCTACTCAGGGAGGGGTCCTACAATGAGCAGTTCTTC | CASSRLLREGSYNEQFF
. | . | TRBJ2-7 | TRBV18 | TGTGCCAGCTCACCACCCGGGAACTACGAGCAGTACTTC | CASSPPGNYEQYF
. | TRBD2 | TRBJ2-7 | TRBV5-6 | TGTGCCAGCAGCTTGATGCTAGCGGGAGTGGACGAGCAGTACTTC | CASSLMLAGVDEQYF
. | TRBD1 | TRBJ1-6 | TRBV18 | TGTGCCAGCTCACCTAACGGACAGGGGGGGTATTCACCCCTCCACTTT | CASSPNGQGGYSPLHF
few | TRBD1 | TRBJ1-2 | TRBV13 | TGTGCCAGCAGCGGTGGCTATGGCAGGGGGCTCTATGGCTACACCTTC | CASSGGYGRGLYGYTF
. | . | TRBJ2-1 | TRBV2 | TGTGCCAGCAGTGACCAGGGTATGGGGTACAATGAGCAGTTCTTC | CASSDQGMGYNEQFF
. | TRBD1 | TRBJ1-2 | TRBV5-1 | TGCGCCAGCCATGAACCGGGACAGGGGGTCTATGGCTACACCTTC | CASHEPGQGVYGYTF
. | TRBD2 | TRBJ2-3 | TRBV7-2 | TGTGCCAGCAGCCCACCCCTGGGACTAGCGGTAGCAGATACGCAGTATTTT | CASSPPLGLAVADTQYF
once | . | TRBJ2-7 | TRBV10-3 | TGTGCCATCAGCCGGGGGATGGGGGAGCAGTACTTC | CAISRGMGEQYF
. | . | TRBJ2-2 | TRBV11-3 | TGTGCCAGCAGCTTAACCGACGGGGGCACCGGGGAGCTGTTTTTT | CASSLTDGGTGELFF
once | TRBD2 | TRBJ2-7 | TRBV27 | TGTGCCAGCAGTTTAACTAGCGGGAGGACGCGGGAGCAGTACTTC | CASSLTSGRTREQYF
. | . | TRBJ1-5 | TRBV19 | TGTGCCAGTAGTATAAAGAGCGGCAATCAGCCCCAGCATTTT | CASSIKSGNQPQHF
. | . | TRBJ1-3 | TRBV21-1 | TGTGCCAGCAGCACCCGGGACAGGGAGGAACCATGTTTTTCTGGAAACACCATATATTTT | CASSTRDREEPCFSGNTIYF
. | . | TRBJ1-4 | TRBV10-3 | TGTGCCAGCGCAGGGGTTGTTAATGAAAAACTGTTTTTT | CASAGVVNEKLFF
. | . | TRBJ1-1 | TRBV7-8 | TGTGCCAGCAGCCCCAGTCTGAACACTGAAGCTTTCTTT | CASSPSLNTEAFF
once | TRBD1 | TRBJ1-1 | TRBV7-9 | TGTGCCAGCAGCCCCACCCTAGGACAGGGAGCTGAAGCTTTCTTT | CASSPTLGQGAEAFF